A selection of T cell receptor beta chains follows, all from one sample in a study of blood T cell repertoires in COVID-19. The data were produced by immunoSEQ multiplex PCR, yet TCRdb's version contains in-frame clones alone and is incomplete. This table has about 400,000 clones, around 90% appearing once. The sample taken for sequencing was peripheral blood. The receptors stem from a man in his forties with acute or convalescent COVID-19. CDR3s include the opening cysteine and the closing phenylalanine or tryptophan. The D gene is left open where the match is weak. Rows give clone size only sometimes, using once, few, many, or a class for an expanded clone.

>TRBD1|13|TRBJ1-2|-|TRBV19
TGTGCCAGTATGGGGACAGTATTCTATGGCTACACCTTC
CASMGTVFYGYTF
>-|13|TRBJ1-6|-|TRBV19
TGTGCCAGTAGCAGGGGAAATAATTCACCCCTCCACTTT
CASSRGNNSPLHF
>TRBD1|13|TRBJ1-5|-|TRBV5-1
TGCGCCAGCAGCCTCCAGGGGGATCAGCCCCAGCATTTT
CASSLQGDQPQHF
>-|13|TRBJ1-2|-|TRBV10-3
TGTGCCATCAGTACGGGGAGCTACTATGGCTACACCTTC
CAISTGSYYGYTF
>-|14|TRBJ2-3|once|TRBV27
TGTGCCACGCGTGTGTCTAGCGTGACAGATACGCAGTATTTT
CATRVSSVTDTQYF
>-|13|TRBJ1-5|once|TRBV19
TGTGCCAGTAGGGGCTACCATTTTGAGCCCCAGCATTTT
CASRGYHFEPQHF
>-|14|TRBJ2-3|once|TRBV2
TGTGCCAGCAGGGCGGGGAGGAGCACAGATACGCAGTATTTT
CASRAGRSTDTQYF
>-|15|TRBJ1-1|-|TRBV6-5
TGTGCCAGCAGTTATTCCCGAGGAGGGAACACTGAAGCTTTCTTT
CASSYSRGGNTEAFF
>TRBD1|16|TRBJ1-6|-|TRBV4-1
TGCGCCAGCAGCCAAGATACGGGACAGGATTATTCACCCCTCCACTTT
CASSQDTGQDYSPLHF
>-|14|TRBJ1-5|-|TRBV2
TGTGCCAGCAAGGGTCGGGGTTTGTATCAGCCCCAGCATTTT
CASKGRGLYQPQHF
>-|14|TRBJ1-2|-|TRBV7-2
TGTGCCAGCAGTTACGACACGCCTAACTATGGCTACACCTTC
CASSYDTPNYGYTF
>TRBD1|16|TRBJ1-4|-|TRBV3-1/TRBV3-2
TGTGCCAGCAGCGGACACCAGGGGGCGGCCCTATTTAAACTGTTTTTT
CASSGHQGAALFKLFF
>-|12|TRBJ2-1|-|TRBV4-1
TGCGCCAGCAGCCAAGGGAGTGTCGGGCAGTTCTTC
CASSQGSVGQFF
>-|15|TRBJ1-2|-|TRBV5-6
TGTGCCAGCAGGTTATGGGGGACACTGATCTATGGCTACACCTTC
CASRLWGTLIYGYTF
>-|15|TRBJ2-1|-|TRBV24-1
TGTGCCACCAGTGTCGGCGGGGCGGGTTACAATGAGCAGTTCTTC
CATSVGGAGYNEQFF
>TRBD1|18|TRBJ1-6|-|TRBV4-2
TGTGCCAGCAGCCATTTTCGGACAGGAGGTGATTCTTTCTCACCCCTCCACTTT
CASSHFRTGGDSFSPLHF
>-|15|TRBJ2-3|-|TRBV27
TGTGCCAGCAGTTTAGGGGCCCCTAGCACAGATACGCAGTATTTT
CASSLGAPSTDTQYF
>TRBD1|18|TRBJ2-1|once|TRBV7-9
TGTGCCAGCAGCTTAGGATTTAGGGGGCGAGGTGGCTACAATGAGCAGTTCTTC
CASSLGFRGRGGYNEQFF
>TRBD2|13|TRBJ2-5|-|TRBV5-1
TGCGCCAGCGCTGGGACTATCCAAGAGACCCAGTACTTC
CASAGTIQETQYF
>-|13|TRBJ1-5|-|TRBV30
TGTGCCTGGAGTTCGGGGAGCGGGCAGCCCCAGCATTTT
CAWSSGSGQPQHF
>-|12|TRBJ1-3|-|TRBV9
TGTGCCAGCAGCCCAGTGGAGGACACCATATATTTT
CASSPVEDTIYF
>-|14|TRBJ1-1|-|TRBV7-9
TGTGCCAGCAGCAAATGGGGCCCGGACACTGAAGCTTTCTTT
CASSKWGPDTEAFF
>TRBD1|15|TRBJ2-1|-|TRBV5-5
TGTGCCAGCAGCTCGTCCGGACAGGGTAACAATGAGCAGTTCTTC
CASSSSGQGNNEQFF
>TRBD1|14|TRBJ1-5|-|TRBV30
TGTGCCTGGAGTGCGGACAGGGGGAGTCAGCCCCAGCATTTT
CAWSADRGSQPQHF
>-|15|TRBJ1-4|-|TRBV9
TGTGCCAGCAGCCCCGAGGGCGGGTTTAATGAAAAACTGTTTTTT
CASSPEGGFNEKLFF
>-|16|TRBJ1-2|once|TRBV29-1
TGCAGCGTTCCCCCAGAAAGTAATAGCAGGGTCTATGGCTACACCTTC
CSVPPESNSRVYGYTF
>-|17|TRBJ1-4|-|TRBV7-2
TGTGCCAGCAGCTTAGGAGGGCACCGCACAACTAATGAAAAACTGTTTTTT
CASSLGGHRTTNEKLFF
>TRBD1|13|TRBJ1-2|-|TRBV7-9
TGTGCCAGCAGCTCGGGACAGATCTATGGCTACACCTTC
CASSSGQIYGYTF
>-|10|TRBJ1-1|once|TRBV6-5
TGTGCCAGCATACAGGAGGGCGCTTTCTTT
CASIQEGAFF
>-|15|TRBJ1-2|-|TRBV5-4
TGTGCCAGCACCCCGGGGGGTCCACTTGTCTATGGCTACACCTTC
CASTPGGPLVYGYTF
>TRBD2|14|TRBJ2-3|-|TRBV28
TGTGCCAGCAGTCTGACTAGCGGACGGGATACGCAGTATTTT
CASSLTSGRDTQYF
>TRBD1|16|TRBJ2-2|-|TRBV28
TGTGCCAGCGGAACCTCAGGACAGGGGAAGGCCGGGGAGCTGTTTTTT
CASGTSGQGKAGELFF
>TRBD1|16|TRBJ2-7|-|TRBV30
TGTGCCTGGAGTAAACACCGGGACAGAGTAGGCGACGAGCAGTACTTC
CAWSKHRDRVGDEQYF
>-|15|TRBJ2-2|-|TRBV11-3
TGTGCCAGCAGCTCCGCCCCAGGACACTTAGGGGAGCTGTTTTTT
CASSSAPGHLGELFF
>-|17|TRBJ2-2|-|TRBV5-4
TGTGCCAGCAGCTTGGCGGCTAGCGTAGGGATCGCCGGGGAGCTGTTTTTT
CASSLAASVGIAGELFF
>TRBD1|15|TRBJ2-3|-|TRBV6-2/TRBV6-3
TGTGCCAGCAGTAAGAGACAGGGCGGCACAGATACGCAGTATTTT
CASSKRQGGTDTQYF